A few counts support the clone carrying this T cell receptor beta chain. Its cognate antigen is unknown. The length of the CDR3 is 12 residues. Repertoires were generated with immunoSEQ multiplex PCR, while TCRdb's copy carries only in-frame clones and drops some. The data show some 40,000 clones, with approximately 90% seen just once and more than 0.4% held by the top ten. These data are taken from a study of CD8 T cells in acute hepatitis C reinfection. Study-wide results and limits: Alphabeta pairing of public clonotypes could not be determined from bulk TCRbeta data.

Time point here: naive CD8 control sorted from an acute-time-point sample. The sequenced sample consisted of naive CD8+ T cells from PBMCs. The source is a man aged 30-40 years with chronic hepatitis C. V gene TRBV21-1 combines with J gene TRBJ1-5. TRBV21-1 is given as a pseudogene. CDR3 nucleotide sequence: TGTGCCAGCAGCAAAGGAGATCAGCCCCAGCATTTT. Translating it yields CASSKGDQPQHF.